This entry describes one TCR beta chain. CDR1 MDHEN and CDR2 SYDVKM come from the germline V gene. The CDR3 length is 17 residues. V dropped 6 bases and J dropped 2 bases, with 17 bases sitting between them. RNA transcripts provided the source from which TCR beta CDR3 regions were amplified. Using the HTBI primer set, a first-round RT-PCR was run on the TCR CDR3. TCRdb re-called the multiplex PCR reads with MiXCR, one entry per CDR3 protein. The table includes approximately 510,000 distinct CDR3 sequences, 20% detected once. The data derive from a study of T cells in Graves' hyperthyroidism and ophthalmopathy.

Sequenced input: blood. The chain is built from TRBV28 and TRBJ2-6; D might be TRBD1 (6 bases). This receptor was taken from a young man with Graves' hyperthyroidism. The CDR3 DNA reads TGTGCCAGCAGCAGCACTTACAGGGAAACTGGGGCCAACGTCCTGACTTTC. It translates to CASSSTYRETGANVLTF.